The next 17 T cell receptor beta chains were all read from a single sample in a study of blood T cells in healthy people across ages. A J-beta primer mix and a sample-barcoded 5' primer were used in a second PCR of roughly 7 to 12 cycles. A single record per CDR3 protein comes from TCRdb applying MiXCR to the 5' RACE reads. The sample holds 2 million or so distinct CDR3 sequences, about 50% seen once. The sequenced sample was blood. Receptors originate from a woman between 40 and 55 years old in good health.

CDR3 amino acids: CASTFPTGQETQYF. DNA for the CDR3: TGTGCCAGCACCTTCCCGACAGGCCAAGAGACCCAGTACTTC. The V gene is TRBV11-2, the J gene TRBJ2-5; D may be TRBD1 (6 bases). This CDR3 contains 14 residues. V dropped 7 bases and J dropped 1 base, with 13 bases sitting between them. Per germline, CDR1 SGHAT and CDR2 FQNNGV.

The V and J genes are TRBV5-1 and TRBJ2-7, with a weak D call TRBD1 (6 bases). Trimming took off 5 bases at V and 5 bases at J, with 20 bases between the two ends. CDR1 and CDR2 from the germline V gene are SGHRS and YFSETQ. This CDR3 has 15 residues. This CDR3 is CASRPTGPTRHEQYF. The CDR3 nucleotides are TGCGCCAGCAGGCCTACAGGGCCAACCAGGCACGAGCAGTACTTC.

This clonotype was seen more than once but under ten times. This rearrangement joins TRBV5-1 to TRBJ2-4, with 8 bases fitting TRBD1. The J call may be faulty, since TRBJ2-7 better matches the DNA end. The CDR3 runs to 16 residues. Germline assignment: CDR1 SGHRS and CDR2 YFSETQ. CDR3: CASSLDGQGRAYEQYF. CDR3 in DNA: TGCGCCAGCAGCTTGGATGGACAGGGAAGGGCCTACGAGCAGTACTTC.

This chain uses TRBV4-1 with TRBJ2-3, with D possibly matching TRBD1 (5 bases). This CDR3 is 15 amino acids long. CDR1 is MGHRA and CDR2 is YSYEKL in the germline V gene. V was clipped by 0 bases and J by 2 bases, with 9 bases between them. The CDR3 loop is CASSQETVVTDTQYF. The CDR3, as DNA: TGCGCCAGCAGCCAAGAGACAGTGGTCACAGATACGCAGTATTTT.

The chain links TRBV7-2 to TRBJ2-1; 9 nucleotides align to TRBD2. The J call may not be correct, given that the DNA end is closer to TRBJ2-7. The CDR3 sequence is 14 residues long. Germline CDR1 is SGHTA and CDR2 is FQGNSA. The CDR3 region is CASSPLAGYNEQYF. CDR3 DNA sequence: TGTGCCAGCAGTCCCCTAGCGGGATACAATGAGCAGTACTTC.

This chain uses TRBV12-3 or TRBV12-4 with TRBJ1-2; D uncertain. Between the trimmed V and J ends, which lost 3 bases and 7 bases, there was a span of 15 bases. The CDR3 has 14 residues. CDR3 residues: CASSFEMGLAGYTF. The CDR3 bases are TGTGCCAGCAGTTTTGAAATGGGCTTGGCTGGCTACACCTTC.

This chain connects TRBV7-3 to TRBJ2-7; D unresolved. There are 16 residues in the CDR3. Looked up from germline, CDR1 is SGHTA and CDR2 is FQGTGA. V lost 6 bases to trimming and J lost 4 bases, with 22 bases between them. The CDR3 region has the DNA TGTGCCAGCAGGAGTATGGCTGGGCCAGAGCCTTACGAGCAGTACTTC. Amino acids: CASRSMAGPEPYEQYF.

This chain uses TRBV20-1 with TRBJ2-5; 8 bases fit TRBD2. CDR1 and CDR2 from the germline V gene are DFQATT and SNEGSKA (reference sequence). Trimming at V came to 0 bases and at J to 2 bases, leaving 5 bases not matched to a gene. The CDR3 contains 15 residues. The CDR3 loop reads CSARESSGVQETQYF. The CDR3 nucleotides are TGCAGTGCTAGAGAAAGTAGCGGGGTTCAAGAGACCCAGTACTTC.

This clonotype was observed a handful of times. The chain combines TRBV15 with TRBJ1-2; 10 nucleotides line up with TRBD1. V shed 2 bases, J shed 7 bases, and the junction held 10 bases outside the gene matches. The CDR3 runs 16 residues. CDR1 is LNHNV and CDR2 is YYDKDF in the germline V gene (reference sequence). The CDR3 sequence: CATSRTSNRDRGGYTF. The CDR3 DNA follows: TGTGCCACCAGCAGAACCTCGAACCGGGACAGGGGTGGCTACACCTTC.

This clonotype was detected a few times. In DNA, the CDR3 is TGCGCCAGCAAAGAAGGTCCTGGGGGCGAGCAGTACTTC. This translates into CASKEGPGGEQYF. The rearrangement uses TRBV4-1 and TRBJ2-5; D may correspond to TRBD1 or TRBD2 (5 bases each). TRBJ2-7 explains the end of the DNA better; the J call may be wrong. Germline V gene sequence: CDR1 MGHRA, CDR2 YSYEKL. This CDR3 is built from 13 residues.

The chain links TRBV12-3 or TRBV12-4 to TRBJ2-3; D is ambiguous. The CDR3 extends over 12 amino acids. Trimming took off 3 bases at V and 4 bases at J, with 5 bases between the two ends. The CDR3 sequence: CASSFLPDTQYF. CDR3 coding DNA: TGTGCCAGCAGTTTCTTGCCAGATACGCAGTATTTT.

This clonotype was seen more than once but under ten times. J is TRBJ2-7 and V is TRBV14; D may be TRBD1 (6 bases). This CDR3 contains 16 residues. V dropped 0 bases and J dropped 3 bases, with 15 bases sitting between them. CDR1 is SGHDN and CDR2 is FVKESK in the germline V gene. As DNA, the CDR3 is TGTGCCAGCAGCCAAGATCTAGGGGGAAAACTCTACGAGCAGTACTTC. Amino acids: CASSQDLGGKLYEQYF.

This clonotype has just a few counts. This chain joins TRBV29-1 and TRBJ1-2; 9 bases are a match to TRBD1. The V gene's germline CDR1 is SQVTM and CDR2 ANQGSEA. This CDR3 comprises 12 residues. V lost 6 bases, J lost 6 bases, and 5 bases stayed unmatched. The chain's CDR3 is CSVGTGRDGYTF. DNA of the CDR3: TGCAGCGTCGGGACAGGGCGGGATGGCTACACCTTC.

In its sample, this clonotype was seen a few times. This sequence joins TRBV28 and TRBJ2-7, with 9 positions matching TRBD1. V lost 4 bases and J lost 6; bases outside the gene matches: 10. The CDR3 covers 15 residues. Germline V gene data show CDR1 as MDHEN and CDR2 as SYDVKM. The CDR3: CASSSPGQGLREQYF. The CDR3 nucleotides read TGTGCCAGCAGTTCTCCGGGACAGGGTCTTCGCGAGCAGTACTTC. The full variable domain, its missing parts supplied by reference TRBV28 and TRBJ2-7, is DVKVTQSSRYLVKRTGEKVFLECVQDMDHENMFWYRQDPGLGLRLIYFSYDVKMKEKGDIPEGYSVSREKKERFSLILESASTNQTSMYLCASSSPGQGLREQYFGPGTRLTVT.

The chain couples TRBV14 to TRBJ2-3, with D tentatively TRBD2 (5 bases). V was pared by 4 bases and J by 0 bases, with 11 bases between. This CDR3 has 15 amino acids. Germline CDR1 and CDR2: SGHDN and FVKESK. CDR3 in amino acids: CASSRGAVSTDTQYF. The CDR3 DNA reads as TGTGCCAGCAGCCGGGGAGCGGTTAGCACAGATACGCAGTATTTT.

The gene calls are TRBV7-2 and TRBJ1-1; TRBD1 is a possible D gene (5 bases). From germline, CDR1 is SGHTA and CDR2 FQGNSA. The CDR3 has 16 residues. V lost 2 bases to trimming and J lost 4 bases, with 17 bases between them. CDR3 region: CASSLSTPWGGTEAFF. CDR3 bases: TGTGCCAGCAGCTTATCGACACCCTGGGGGGGCACTGAAGCTTTCTTT.

This sequence joins TRBV20-1 and TRBJ2-1, with D maybe TRBD2 (6 bases). Between the trimmed V and J ends, which lost 7 bases and 1 base, there was a span of 14 bases. Germline CDR1 DFQATT, CDR2 SNEGSKA (reference sequence). The CDR3 extends over 14 amino acids. CDR3 protein: CSGSWGTSYNEQFF. The CDR3 DNA reads as TGCAGTGGTTCGTGGGGGACTTCCTACAATGAGCAGTTCTTC.